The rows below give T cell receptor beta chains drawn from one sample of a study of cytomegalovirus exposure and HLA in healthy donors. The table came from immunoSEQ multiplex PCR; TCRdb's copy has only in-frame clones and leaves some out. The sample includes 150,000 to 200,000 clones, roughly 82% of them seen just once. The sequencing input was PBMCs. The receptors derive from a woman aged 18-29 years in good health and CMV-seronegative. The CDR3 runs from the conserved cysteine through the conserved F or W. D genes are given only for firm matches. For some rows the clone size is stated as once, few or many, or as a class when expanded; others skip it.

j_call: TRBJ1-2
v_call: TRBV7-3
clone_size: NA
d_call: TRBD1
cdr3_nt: TGTGCCAGCAGCCAAGGGACAGGGGATGGCTACACCTTC
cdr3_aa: CASSQGTGDGYTF

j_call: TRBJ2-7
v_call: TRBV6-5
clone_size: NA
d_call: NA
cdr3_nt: TGTGCCAGCAGTTATCAGGGATCATCGAACGAGCAGTACTTC
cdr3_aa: CASSYQGSSNEQYF

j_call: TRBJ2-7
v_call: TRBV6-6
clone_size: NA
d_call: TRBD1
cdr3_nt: TGTGCCAGCAGTTATGATGTTCAGGGGGCCTACGAGCAGTACTTC
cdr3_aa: CASSYDVQGAYEQYF

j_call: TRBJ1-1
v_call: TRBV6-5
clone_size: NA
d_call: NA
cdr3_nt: TGTGCCAGCAGTCAAAACAGGGTGATGAACACTGAAGCTTTCTTT
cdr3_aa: CASSQNRVMNTEAFF

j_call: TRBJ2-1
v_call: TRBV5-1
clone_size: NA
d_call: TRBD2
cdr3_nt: TGCGCCAGCAGCTTGGAGTCGGGGGGACTCTACAATGAGCAGTTCTTC
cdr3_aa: CASSLESGGLYNEQFF

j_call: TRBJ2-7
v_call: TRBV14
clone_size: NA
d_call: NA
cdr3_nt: TGTGCCAGCAGCCTGATTGGGGCACTCCCGAACTTC
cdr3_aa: CASSLIGALPNF

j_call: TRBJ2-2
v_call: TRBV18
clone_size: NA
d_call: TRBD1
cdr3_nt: TGTGCCAGCGGGGGACAGCCGAACACCGGGGAGCTGTTTTTT
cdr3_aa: CASGGQPNTGELFF

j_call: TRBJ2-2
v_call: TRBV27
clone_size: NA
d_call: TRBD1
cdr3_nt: TGTGCCAGCAGTTTGGCAGGGGGATGGACCGGGGAGCTGTTTTTT
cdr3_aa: CASSLAGGWTGELFF

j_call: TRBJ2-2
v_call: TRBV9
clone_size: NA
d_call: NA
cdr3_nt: TGTGCCAGCAGCCCCCCCCTCGTCCAGACCGGGGAGCTGTTTTTT
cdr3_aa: CASSPPLVQTGELFF

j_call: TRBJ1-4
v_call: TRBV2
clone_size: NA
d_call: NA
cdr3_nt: TGTGCCAGCAGCTATTCAGGGGAGGGGAATGAAAAACTGTTTTTT
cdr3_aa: CASSYSGEGNEKLFF

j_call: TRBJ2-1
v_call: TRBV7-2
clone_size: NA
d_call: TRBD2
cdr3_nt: TGTGCCAGCAGCTTCAGACTAGCGGGAGGGCCAGTCAATGAGCAGTTCTTC
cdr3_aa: CASSFRLAGGPVNEQFF

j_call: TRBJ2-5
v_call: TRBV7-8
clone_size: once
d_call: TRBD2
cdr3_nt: TGTGCCAGCAGCTTAAGCCCTAGCGGGAGCGGTGTTTTAGTAGAGACCCAGTACTTC
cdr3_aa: CASSLSPSGSGVLVETQYF

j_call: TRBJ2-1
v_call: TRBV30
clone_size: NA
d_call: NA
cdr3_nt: TGTGCCTGGAGTTTTGGAGTCTCCTACAATGAGCAGTTCTTC
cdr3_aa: CAWSFGVSYNEQFF

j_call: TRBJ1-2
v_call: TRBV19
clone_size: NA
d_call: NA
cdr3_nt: TGTGCCAGTAGGCGTACCGGGACTCCCTCCCACACCTTC
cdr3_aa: CASRRTGTPSHTF

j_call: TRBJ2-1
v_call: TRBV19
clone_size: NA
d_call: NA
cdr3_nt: TGTGCCAGTAGCTTTACTAGTCACTCCTACAATGAGCAGTTCTTC
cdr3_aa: CASSFTSHSYNEQFF

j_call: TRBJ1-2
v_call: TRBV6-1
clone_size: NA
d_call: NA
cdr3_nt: TGTGCCAGCAGTGAGTCCCTTAACTATGGCTACACCTTC
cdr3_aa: CASSESLNYGYTF

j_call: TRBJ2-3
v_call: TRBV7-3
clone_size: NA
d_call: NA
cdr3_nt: TGTGCCAGCAGCCCGGCGGAAAGGCAGTATTTT
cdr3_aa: CASSPAERQYF

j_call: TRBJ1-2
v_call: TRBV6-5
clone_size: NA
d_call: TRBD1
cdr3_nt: TGTGCCAGCAGTCCTCCCGGGACAGCTAACTATGGCTACACCTTC
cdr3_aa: CASSPPGTANYGYTF

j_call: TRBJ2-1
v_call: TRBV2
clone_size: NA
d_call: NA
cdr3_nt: TGTGCCAGCAGCTCTCTCTTACGCGGTAGTCCCCTGGTTAGTGAGCAGTTCTTC
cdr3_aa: CASSSLLRGSPLVSEQFF

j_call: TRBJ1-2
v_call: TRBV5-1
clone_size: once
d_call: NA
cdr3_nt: TGCGCCAGCAGCCCGCTTTTCTGGGGCGCGTCCGATCCCTTCGCCTTC
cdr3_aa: CASSPLFWGASDPFAF

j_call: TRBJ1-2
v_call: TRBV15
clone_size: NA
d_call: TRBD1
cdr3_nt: TGTGCCACCAGCAGAGATCTATTAGGGGGCCACTATGGCTACACCTTC
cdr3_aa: CATSRDLLGGHYGYTF

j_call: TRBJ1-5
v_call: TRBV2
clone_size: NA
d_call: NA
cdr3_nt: TGTGCCAGCAAAGGACAGAGTTCTTATAGCAATCAGCCCCAGCATTTT
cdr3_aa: CASKGQSSYSNQPQHF

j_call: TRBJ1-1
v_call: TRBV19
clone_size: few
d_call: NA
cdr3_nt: TGTGCCAGTAGTATTCTGGGCTACGGTGAAGCTTTCTTT
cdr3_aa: CASSILGYGEAFF

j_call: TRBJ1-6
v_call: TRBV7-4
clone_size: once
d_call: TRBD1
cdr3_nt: TGTGCCAGCAGCTTAGTGGTTAAGGACAGGGGGCTACGTAATTCACCCCTCCACTTT
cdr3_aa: CASSLVVKDRGLRNSPLHF

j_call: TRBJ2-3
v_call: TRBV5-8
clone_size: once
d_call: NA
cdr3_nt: TGTGCCAGCAGCTTGATTCAAGATACGCAGTATTTT
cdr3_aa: CASSLIQDTQYF

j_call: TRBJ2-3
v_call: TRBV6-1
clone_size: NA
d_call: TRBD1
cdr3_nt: TGTGCCAGCAGTGGACCCCCGGGACAGGGGAGAACAGATACGCAGTATTTT
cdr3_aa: CASSGPPGQGRTDTQYF

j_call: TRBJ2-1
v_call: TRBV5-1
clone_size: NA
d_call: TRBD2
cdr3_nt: TGCGCCAGCAGAGTTAGTAGCGGGAACAATGAGCAGTTCTTC
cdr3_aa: CASRVSSGNNEQFF

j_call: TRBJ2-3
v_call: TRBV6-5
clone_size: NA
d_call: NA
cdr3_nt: TGTGCCAGCAGTTACGGGCAGGGGAGCACAGATACGCAGTATTTT
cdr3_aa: CASSYGQGSTDTQYF

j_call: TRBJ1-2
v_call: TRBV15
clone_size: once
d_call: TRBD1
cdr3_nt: TGTGCCACCAGCAGACCGACAGGGAACTATGGCTACACCTTC
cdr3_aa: CATSRPTGNYGYTF

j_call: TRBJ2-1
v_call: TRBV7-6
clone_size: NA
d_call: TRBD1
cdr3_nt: TGTGCCAGCAGCCACAGACAGGGGGGATACAATGAGCAGTTCTTC
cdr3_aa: CASSHRQGGYNEQFF

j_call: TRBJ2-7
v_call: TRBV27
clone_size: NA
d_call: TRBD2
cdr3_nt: TGTGCCAGCAGTTTATACTACCGTCCCGGGACTAGCGGGAGGGCTCCCGAGCAGTACTTC
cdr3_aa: CASSLYYRPGTSGRAPEQYF

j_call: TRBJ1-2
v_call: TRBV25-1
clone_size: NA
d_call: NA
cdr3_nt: TGTGCCAGCAGTGAACCGACAGATTATGGCTACACCTTC
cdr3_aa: CASSEPTDYGYTF

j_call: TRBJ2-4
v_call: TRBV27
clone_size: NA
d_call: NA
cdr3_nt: TGTGCCAGCAGTCCTTCGAGGCAAAACATTCAGTACTTC
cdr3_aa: CASSPSRQNIQYF

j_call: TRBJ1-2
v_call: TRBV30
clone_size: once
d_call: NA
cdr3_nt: TGTGCCTGGAGCGGACAGTTTAACTATGGCTACACCTTC
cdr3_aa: CAWSGQFNYGYTF

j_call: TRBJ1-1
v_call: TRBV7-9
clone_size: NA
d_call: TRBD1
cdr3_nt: TGTGCCAGCAGCTCCAGCAGGGACAGGGGAGATACTGAAGCTTTCTTT
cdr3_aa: CASSSSRDRGDTEAFF

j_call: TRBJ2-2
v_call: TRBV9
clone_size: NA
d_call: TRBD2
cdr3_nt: TGTGCCAGCAGCGTAGCTAGCGGGGGGCCCTTATCCTTACCGAACACCGGGGAGCTGTTTTTT
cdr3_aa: CASSVASGGPLSLPNTGELFF

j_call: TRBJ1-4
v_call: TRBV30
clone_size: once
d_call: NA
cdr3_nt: TGTGCCTGGAGTGTACCCCCATGGGAACAGACAGTGAATGAAAAACTGTTTTTT
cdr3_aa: CAWSVPPWEQTVNEKLFF

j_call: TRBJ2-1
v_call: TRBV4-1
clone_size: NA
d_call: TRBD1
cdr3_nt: TGCGCCAGCAGCCAAGCCGGGACAGAGAAATTCTTC
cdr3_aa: CASSQAGTEKFF

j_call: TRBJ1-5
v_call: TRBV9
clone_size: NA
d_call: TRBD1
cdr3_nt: TGTGCCAGCAGCGTAGGACAGGGGGCCGATCAGCCCCAGCATTTT
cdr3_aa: CASSVGQGADQPQHF

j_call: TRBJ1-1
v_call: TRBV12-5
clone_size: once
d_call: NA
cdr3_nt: TGTGCTAGTGGTTTGGTACAAAGTGAAGCTTTCTTT
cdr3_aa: CASGLVQSEAFF

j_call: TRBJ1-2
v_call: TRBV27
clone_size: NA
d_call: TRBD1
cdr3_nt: TGTGCCAGCAAAGTTCGACAGGGATCAGGTCATGGCTACACCTTC
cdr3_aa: CASKVRQGSGHGYTF

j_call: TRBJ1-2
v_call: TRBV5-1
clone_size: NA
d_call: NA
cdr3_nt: TGCGCCAGCTGGGACAAGTGGGTGCAGGGGTGGTATGGCTACACCTTC
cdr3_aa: CASWDKWVQGWYGYTF

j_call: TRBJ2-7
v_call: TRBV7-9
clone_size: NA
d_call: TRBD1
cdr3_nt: TGTGCCAGCAGCTACTCCGGGACAGGGTTTGGCGAGCAGTACTTC
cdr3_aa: CASSYSGTGFGEQYF

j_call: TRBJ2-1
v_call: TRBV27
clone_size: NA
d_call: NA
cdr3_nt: TGTGCCAGCAGTTTATTGGCGAGCGGCCGCTCCTACAATGAGCAGTTCTTC
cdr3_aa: CASSLLASGRSYNEQFF

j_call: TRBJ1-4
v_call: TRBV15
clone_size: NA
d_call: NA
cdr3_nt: TGTGCCACCAGCACAGGTTATGAAAAACTGTTTTTT
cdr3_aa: CATSTGYEKLFF

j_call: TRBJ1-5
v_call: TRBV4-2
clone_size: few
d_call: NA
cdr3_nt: TGTGCCAGCAGCCAAGCGACCGGAGGGAATCAGCCCCAGCATTTT
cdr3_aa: CASSQATGGNQPQHF

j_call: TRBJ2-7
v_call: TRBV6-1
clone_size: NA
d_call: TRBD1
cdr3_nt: TGTGCCAGCAGTGAATTTGGGGACAGCAATTCCTACGAGCAGTACTTC
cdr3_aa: CASSEFGDSNSYEQYF

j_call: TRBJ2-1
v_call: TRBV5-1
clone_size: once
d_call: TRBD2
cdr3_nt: TGCGCCAGCAGCTTCCCGGAAAGACTAGCGGGACTTATCTACAATGAGCAGTTCTTC
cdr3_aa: CASSFPERLAGLIYNEQFF